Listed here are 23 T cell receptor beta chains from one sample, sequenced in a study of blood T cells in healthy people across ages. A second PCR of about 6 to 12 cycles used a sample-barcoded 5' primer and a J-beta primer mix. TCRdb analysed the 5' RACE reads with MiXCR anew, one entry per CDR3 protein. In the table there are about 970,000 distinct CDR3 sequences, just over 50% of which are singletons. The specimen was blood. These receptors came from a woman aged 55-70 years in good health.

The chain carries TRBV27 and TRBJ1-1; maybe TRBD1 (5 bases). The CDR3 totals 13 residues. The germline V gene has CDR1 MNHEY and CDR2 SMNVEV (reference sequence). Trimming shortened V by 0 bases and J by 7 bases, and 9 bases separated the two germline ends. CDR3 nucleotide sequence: TGTGCCAGCAGTTTATCGTACAGGAATGAAGCTTTCTTT. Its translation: CASSLSYRNEAFF.

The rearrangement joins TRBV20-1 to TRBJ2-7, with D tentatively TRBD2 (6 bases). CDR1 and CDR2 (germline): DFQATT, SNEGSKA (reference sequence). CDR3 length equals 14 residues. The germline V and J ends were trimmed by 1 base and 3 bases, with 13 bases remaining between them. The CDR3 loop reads CSARAAGRYYEQYF. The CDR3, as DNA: TGCAGTGCTAGAGCGGCGGGACGGTACTACGAGCAGTACTTC.

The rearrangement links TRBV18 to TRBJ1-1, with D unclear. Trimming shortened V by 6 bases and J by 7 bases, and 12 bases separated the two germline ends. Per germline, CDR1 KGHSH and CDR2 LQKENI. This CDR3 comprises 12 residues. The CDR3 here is CASSAGGDEAFF. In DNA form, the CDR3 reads TGTGCCAGCTCCGCGGGCGGAGATGAAGCTTTCTTT. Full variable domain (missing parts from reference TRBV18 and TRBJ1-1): NAGVMQNPRHLVRRRGQEARLRCSPMKGHSHVYWYRQLPEEGLKFMVYLQKENIIDESGMPKERFSAEFPKEGPSILRIQQVVRGDSAAYFCASSAGGDEAFFGQGTRLTVV.

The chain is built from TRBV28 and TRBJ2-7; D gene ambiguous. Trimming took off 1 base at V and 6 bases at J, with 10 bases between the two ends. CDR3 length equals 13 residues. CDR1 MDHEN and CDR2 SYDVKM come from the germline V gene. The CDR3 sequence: CASSLYGVREQYF. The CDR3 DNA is TGTGCCAGCAGTTTATATGGGGTGCGCGAGCAGTACTTC.

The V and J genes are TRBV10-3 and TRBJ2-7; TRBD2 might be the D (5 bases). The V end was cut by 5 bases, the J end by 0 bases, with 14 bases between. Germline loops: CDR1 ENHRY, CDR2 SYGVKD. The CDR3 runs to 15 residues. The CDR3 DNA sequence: TGTGCCATCAGTTCCAGCGGACGTAGCTCCTACGAGCAGTACTTC. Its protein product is CAISSSGRSSYEQYF.

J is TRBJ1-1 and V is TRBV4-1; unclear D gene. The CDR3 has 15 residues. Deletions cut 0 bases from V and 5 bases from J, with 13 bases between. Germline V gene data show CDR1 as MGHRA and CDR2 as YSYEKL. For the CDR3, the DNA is TGCGCCAGCAGCCAAGATATCGCCGGAGGAACTGAAGCTTTCTTT. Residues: CASSQDIAGGTEAFF.

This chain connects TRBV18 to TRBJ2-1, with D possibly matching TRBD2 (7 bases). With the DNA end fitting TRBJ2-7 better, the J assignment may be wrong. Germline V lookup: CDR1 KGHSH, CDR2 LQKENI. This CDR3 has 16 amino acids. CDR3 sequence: CASSPRGGFSYNEQYF. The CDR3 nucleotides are TGTGCCAGCTCACCACGGGGGGGCTTTTCCTACAATGAGCAGTACTTC.

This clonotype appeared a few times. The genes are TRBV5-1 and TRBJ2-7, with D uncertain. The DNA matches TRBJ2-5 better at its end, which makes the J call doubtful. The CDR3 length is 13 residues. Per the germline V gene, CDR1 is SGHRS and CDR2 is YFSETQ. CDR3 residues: CASSLVVFETQYF. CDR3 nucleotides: TGCGCCAGCAGCTTGGTAGTTTTCGAGACCCAGTACTTC.

CDR3 sequence reads: CASSLALQGAQYF. In DNA, the CDR3 is TGTGCCAGCAGCTTAGCGCTACAGGGCGCTCAGTACTTC. The V call is TRBV7-2, the J call TRBJ2-4; possible D gene TRBD1, 6 bases. V gave up 0 bases and J gave up 12 bases, with 12 bases separating them. Germline-derived CDR1 and CDR2 are SGHTA and FQGNSA. This CDR3 is 13 amino acids long.

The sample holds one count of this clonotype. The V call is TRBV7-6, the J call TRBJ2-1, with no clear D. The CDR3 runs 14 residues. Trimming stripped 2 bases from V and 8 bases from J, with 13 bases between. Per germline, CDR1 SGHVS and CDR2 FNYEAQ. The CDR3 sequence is CASSLSPNTYEQFF. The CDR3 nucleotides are TGTGCCAGCAGCTTATCTCCGAATACATATGAGCAGTTCTTC.

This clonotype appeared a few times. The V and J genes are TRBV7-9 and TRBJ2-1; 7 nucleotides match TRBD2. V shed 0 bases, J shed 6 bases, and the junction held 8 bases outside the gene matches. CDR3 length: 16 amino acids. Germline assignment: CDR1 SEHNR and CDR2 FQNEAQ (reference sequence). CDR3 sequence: CASSLAGLGAINEQFF. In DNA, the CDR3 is TGTGCCAGCAGCTTAGCCGGACTAGGGGCAATCAATGAGCAGTTCTTC. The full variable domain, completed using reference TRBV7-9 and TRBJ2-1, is DTGVSQNPRHKITKRGQNVTFRCDPISEHNRLYWYRQTLGQGPEFLTYFQNEAQLEKSRLLSDRFSAERPKGSFSTLEIQRTEQGDSAMYLCASSLAGLGAINEQFFGPGTRLTVL.

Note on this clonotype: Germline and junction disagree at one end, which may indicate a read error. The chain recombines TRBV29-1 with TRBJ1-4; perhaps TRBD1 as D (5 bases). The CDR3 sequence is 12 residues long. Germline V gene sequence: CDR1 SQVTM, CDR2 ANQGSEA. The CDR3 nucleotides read TGCAGCGTTGTTTGGGGGAATGAAGAACTGTTTTTT. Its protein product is CSVVWGNEELFF.

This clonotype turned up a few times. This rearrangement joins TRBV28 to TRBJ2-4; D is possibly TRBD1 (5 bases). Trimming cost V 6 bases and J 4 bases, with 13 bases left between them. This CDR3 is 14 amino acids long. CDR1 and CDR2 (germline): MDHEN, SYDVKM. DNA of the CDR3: TGTGCCAGCAGCCGACAGTTGGGGAAAAACATTCAGTACTTC. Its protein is CASSRQLGKNIQYF.

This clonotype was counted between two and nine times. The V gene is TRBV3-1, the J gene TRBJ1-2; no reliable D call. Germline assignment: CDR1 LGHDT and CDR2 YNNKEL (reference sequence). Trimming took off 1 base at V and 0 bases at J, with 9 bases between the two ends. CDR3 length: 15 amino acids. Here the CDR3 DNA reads TGTGCCAGCAGCCAAGTTACGGGAACTAACTATGGCTACACCTTC. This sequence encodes CASSQVTGTNYGYTF.

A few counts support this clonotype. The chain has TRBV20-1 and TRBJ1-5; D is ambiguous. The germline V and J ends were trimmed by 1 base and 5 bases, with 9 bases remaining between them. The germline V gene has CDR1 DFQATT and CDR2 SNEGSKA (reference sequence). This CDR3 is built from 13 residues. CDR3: CSARGDLDQPQHF. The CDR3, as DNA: TGCAGTGCTAGAGGCGACCTCGATCAGCCCCAGCATTTT.

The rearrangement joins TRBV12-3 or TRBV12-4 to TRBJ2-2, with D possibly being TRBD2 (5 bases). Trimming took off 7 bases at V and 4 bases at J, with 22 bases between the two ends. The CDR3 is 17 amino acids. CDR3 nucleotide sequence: TGTGCCAGCAAGCTGGAGGCGGCCTCAATCGCCACCGGGGAGCTGTTTTTT. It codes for CASKLEAASIATGELFF.

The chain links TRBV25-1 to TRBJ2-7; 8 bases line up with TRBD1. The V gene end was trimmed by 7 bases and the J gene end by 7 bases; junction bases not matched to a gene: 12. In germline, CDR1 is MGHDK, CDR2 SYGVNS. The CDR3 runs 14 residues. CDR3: CASINNQGAREQYF. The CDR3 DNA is TGTGCCAGCATAAACAACCAGGGGGCGCGGGAGCAGTACTTC.

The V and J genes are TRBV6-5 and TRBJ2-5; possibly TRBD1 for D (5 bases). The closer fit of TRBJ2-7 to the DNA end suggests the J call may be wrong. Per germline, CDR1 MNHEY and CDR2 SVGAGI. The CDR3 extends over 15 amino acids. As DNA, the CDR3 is TGTGCCAGCAGTTACGTCTGGACACAATCTGGCGAGCAGTACTTC. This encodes CASSYVWTQSGEQYF.

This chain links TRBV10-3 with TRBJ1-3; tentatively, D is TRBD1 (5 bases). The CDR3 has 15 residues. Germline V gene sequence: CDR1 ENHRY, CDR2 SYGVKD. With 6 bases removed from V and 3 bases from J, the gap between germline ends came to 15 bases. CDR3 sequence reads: CAISPLGGDGNTIYF. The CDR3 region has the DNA TGTGCCATCAGCCCTCTCGGGGGGGATGGAAACACCATATATTTT.

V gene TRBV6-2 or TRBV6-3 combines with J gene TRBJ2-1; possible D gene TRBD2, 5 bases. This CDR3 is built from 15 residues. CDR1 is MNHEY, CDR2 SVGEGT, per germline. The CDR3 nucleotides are TGTGCTAGCCGCGACCTGGACTCTAGCCACAATGAGCAGTTCTTC. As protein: CASRDLDSSHNEQFF.

Written as DNA, the CDR3 is TGTGCCAGCAGCTTGGTCGGGGGGGGGCACAATGAGCAGTACTTC. This translates into CASSLVGGGHNEQYF. The V and J genes are TRBV5-6 and TRBJ2-7; 8 bases line up with TRBD2. Germline CDR1 and CDR2: SGHDT and YYEEEE. V was pared by 0 bases and J by 7 bases, with 9 bases of the junction left unmatched. The CDR3 is made up of 15 amino acids.

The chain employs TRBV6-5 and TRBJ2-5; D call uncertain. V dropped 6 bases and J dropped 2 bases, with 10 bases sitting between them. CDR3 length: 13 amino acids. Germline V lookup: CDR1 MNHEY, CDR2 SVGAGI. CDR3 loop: CASRARLQETQYF. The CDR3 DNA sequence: TGTGCCAGCAGGGCTAGGTTGCAAGAGACCCAGTACTTC.

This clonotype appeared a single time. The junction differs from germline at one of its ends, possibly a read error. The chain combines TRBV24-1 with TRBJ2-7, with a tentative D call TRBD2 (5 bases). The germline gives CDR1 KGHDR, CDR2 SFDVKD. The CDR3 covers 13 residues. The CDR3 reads CTTSDLRTAKQYF. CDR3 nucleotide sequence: TGTACCACCAGTGACCTACGGACTGCCAAGCAGTACTTC.